Presented here are 25 T cell receptor beta chains from one specimen sequenced in a study of T cells in Graves' hyperthyroidism and ophthalmopathy. Amplified TCR beta CDR3 regions derived from RNA transcripts. HTBI primers were used for first-round RT-PCR of the TCR CDR3. TCRdb recomputed calls from the multiplex PCR reads with MiXCR, one row per CDR3 protein. The repertoire holds 500,000 to 600,000 distinct CDR3 sequences, 46% seen once, with around 44% in the top ten. Sequencing input: peripheral blood or thyroid tissue (not recorded which). The receptor set was obtained from an adult woman with Graves' disease, either hyperthyroidism or ophthalmopathy (not recorded which).

The V gene is TRBV19, the J gene TRBJ1-1; D is ambiguous. CDR1 and CDR2 (germline): LNHDA, SQIVND (reference sequence). This CDR3 region has 15 residues. Deletions cut 3 bases from V and 1 base from J, with 12 bases between. CDR3 residues: CASSIRAGGNTEAFF. CDR3 coding DNA: TGTGCCAGTAGTATCCGAGCAGGTGGGAACACTGAAGCTTTCTTT.

This clonotype was observed many times. The V and J genes are TRBV20-1 and TRBJ1-5; D may be TRBD1 (5 bases). V lost 4 bases, J lost 2 bases, and 9 bases lay in between. Per the germline V gene, CDR1 is DFQATT and CDR2 is SNEGSKA (reference sequence). The CDR3 consists of 13 residues. The CDR3 DNA is TGCAGTGCTAAGCGGGGCGGCAATCAGCCCCAGCATTTT. It codes for CSAKRGGNQPQHF.

This chain joins TRBV9 and TRBJ2-7; D possibly uses TRBD1 or TRBD2 (5 bases each). Germline lookup yields CDR1 SGDLS and CDR2 YYNGEE. Trimming took 5 bases from V and 1 from J, leaving 13 bases between them. This CDR3 has 14 residues. CDR3 in amino acids: CASRHRDRSYEQYF. CDR3 DNA: TGTGCCAGCAGACATAGGGACCGATCCTACGAGCAGTACTTC.

The chain is built from TRBV6-6 and TRBJ1-2; 8 bases fit TRBD1. This CDR3 is built from 14 residues. After removal of 5 bases from V and 8 bases from J, the junction contained 10 bases not matched to a gene. Looked up from germline, CDR1 is MNHNY and CDR2 is SVGAGI (reference sequence). The CDR3, as DNA: TGTGCCAGCAGTCCCGAGACAGGGGAGTTGGGCTACACCTTC. Translation: CASSPETGELGYTF.

This clonotype has a count of ten or more. J is TRBJ1-1 and V is TRBV29-1, with TRBD1 as a possible D gene (5 bases). This CDR3 comprises 13 residues. V dropped 5 bases and J dropped 1 base, with 11 bases sitting between them. The germline CDR1 and CDR2 sequences are SQVTM and ANQGSEA. The CDR3 here is CSVWGDTNTEAFF. For the CDR3, the DNA is TGCAGCGTTTGGGGGGATACGAACACTGAAGCTTTCTTT.

This clonotype was counted only a few times. The genes are TRBV5-5 and TRBJ1-2; D is ambiguous. Germline values: CDR1 SGHKS, CDR2 YYEKEE (reference sequence). V dropped 0 bases and J dropped 8 bases, with 11 bases sitting between them. This CDR3 region has 13 residues. CDR3 region: CASSLVESHGYTF. The CDR3 nucleotides read TGTGCCAGCAGCTTGGTGGAATCCCACGGCTACACCTTC.

This rearrangement joins TRBV7-9 to TRBJ1-6; no definite D call. The germline V and J ends were trimmed by 5 bases and 0 bases, with 8 bases remaining between them. Germline CDR1 SEHNR, CDR2 FQNEAQ (reference sequence). The CDR3 is made up of 15 amino acids. The CDR3 DNA reads as TGTGCCAGCAGCATGGGGAGCTCCTATAATTCACCCCTCCACTTT. It specifies CASSMGSSYNSPLHF. Together with reference TRBV7-9 and TRBJ1-6, the CDR3 gives the full variable domain: DTGVSQNPRHKITKRGQNVTFRCDPISEHNRLYWYRQTLGQGPEFLTYFQNEAQLEKSRLLSDRFSAERPKGSFSTLEIQRTEQGDSAMYLCASSMGSSYNSPLHFGNGTRLTVT.

The V gene is TRBV20-1, the J gene TRBJ1-1, with 9 bases lining up with TRBD1. The ends lost 5 bases at V and 0 bases at J; junction bases unmatched: 13. The germline V gene has CDR1 DFQATT and CDR2 SNEGSKA (reference sequence). This CDR3 has 17 residues. The CDR3 DNA reads TGCAGTGCTGAAGGACCCGGGACAGGGCGGATGAACACTGAAGCTTTCTTT. Amino acids: CSAEGPGTGRMNTEAFF.

With respect to this clonotype: Given a much more abundant clone one base away, this may be a read error. The CDR3 loop reads CASSRKGSRELFF. The CDR3 region has the DNA TGTGCCAGCAGCCGGAAGGGCTCCCGGGAGCTGTTTTTT. The chain couples TRBV12-3 or TRBV12-4 to TRBJ2-2, with D unclear. Trimming removed 6 bases at V and 9 bases at J, with 14 bases between. The CDR3 consists of 13 residues.

J is TRBJ2-4 and V is TRBV10-3, with D possibly being TRBD1 or TRBD2 (5 bases each). The germline V gene has CDR1 ENHRY and CDR2 SYGVKD. The CDR3 is 16 residues long. V was cut by 3 bases and J by 2 bases, with 14 bases left in between. The CDR3 DNA reads as TGTGCCATCAGTGATTTTACTAGGGGTCCCAAAAACATTCAGTACTTC. It specifies CAISDFTRGPKNIQYF.

The chain recombines TRBV20-1 with TRBJ1-2, with 7 bases that match TRBD1. This CDR3 is 14 amino acids long. The trim removed 6 bases at V and 6 bases at J, leaving 13 bases unmatched. Germline values: CDR1 DFQATT, CDR2 SNEGSKA (reference sequence). The CDR3 spells CSAPRTGGGDGYTF. DNA for the CDR3: TGCAGTGCCCCCAGGACAGGTGGGGGCGATGGCTACACCTTC.

CDR3 amino acids: CSASVTSGDDGYTF. The CDR3 region has the DNA TGCAGTGCTAGCGTTACTTCCGGGGACGATGGCTACACCTTC. This chain joins TRBV20-1 and TRBJ1-2; weak D call: TRBD1 (5 bases). Trimming stripped 3 bases from V and 6 bases from J, with 17 bases between. CDR1 is DFQATT and CDR2 is SNEGSKA in the germline V gene (reference sequence). CDR3 length: 14 residues.

This clonotype was picked up many times. The rearrangement joins TRBV12-3 or TRBV12-4 to TRBJ2-7; TRBD1 agrees at 9 bases. This CDR3 has 15 amino acids. The V segment lost 6 bases and the J segment 1 base; nucleotides outside the gene matches: 7. The CDR3 DNA is TGTGCCAGCAGCCCCATGGGGACAGGGTCCTACGAGCAGTACTTC. As protein: CASSPMGTGSYEQYF.

The chain links TRBV10-3 to TRBJ1-1, with D uncertain. Germline V CDR1 and CDR2: ENHRY, SYGVKD. The CDR3 is made up of 12 amino acids. With 7 bases removed from V and 1 base from J, the gap between germline ends came to 7 bases. The CDR3 sequence: CAIMGRNTEAFF. For the CDR3, the DNA is TGTGCCATCATGGGTCGGAACACTGAAGCTTTCTTT.

There are many counts of this clonotype. The rearrangement joins TRBV20-1 to TRBJ1-2; TRBD1 matches at 7 bases. The CDR3 spans 16 residues. CDR1 is DFQATT, CDR2 SNEGSKA, per germline (reference sequence). The J segment lost 3 bases and the V segment lost 5 bases, leaving 15 bases of the junction unmatched. The CDR3 here is CSALNSRQGAYYGYTF. The DNA of the CDR3 is TGCAGTGCTTTAAACTCCAGACAGGGCGCCTACTATGGCTACACCTTC.

This clonotype was seen more than once but under ten times. V gene TRBV10-3 combines with J gene TRBJ1-2; TRBD1 aligns across 9 bases. The CDR3 sequence is 15 residues long. Germline assignment: CDR1 ENHRY and CDR2 SYGVKD. The junction had 4 bases not matched to a gene; V was cut back by 0 bases and J by 5 bases. In nucleotides, the CDR3 is TGTGCCATCAGTGAGTCCGGGACAGGGTATTATGGCTACACCTTC. Translated: CAISESGTGYYGYTF.

J is TRBJ1-1 and V is TRBV27; no definite D call. CDR1 and CDR2 from the germline V gene are MNHEY and SMNVEV (reference sequence). Deletions cut 6 bases from V and 2 bases from J, with 16 bases between. The CDR3 contains 15 residues. CDR3 in amino acids: CASRTLRATNTEAFF. CDR3 nucleotide sequence: TGTGCCAGCAGAACACTTAGGGCGACTAACACTGAAGCTTTCTTT.

The table lists this clonotype with a few counts. This sequence joins TRBV7-2 and TRBJ2-7, with 7 bases matching TRBD2. The CDR3 totals 15 residues. CDR1 and CDR2 (germline): SGHTA, FQGNSA. V gave up 5 bases and J gave up 2 bases; unmatched junction bases: 9. For the CDR3, the DNA is TGTGCCAGCAGCCCCAGGCGGAGCGGGGCCTACGAGCAGTACTTC. Translated: CASSPRRSGAYEQYF.

In its sample, this clonotype was seen a few times. The genes are TRBV19 and TRBJ1-4, with TRBD1 identical over 8 bases. The CDR3 has 12 amino acids. Germline assignment: CDR1 LNHDA and CDR2 SQIVND (reference sequence). The trim removed 4 bases at V and 10 bases at J, leaving 2 bases unmatched. In DNA, the CDR3 is TGTGCCAGTAGTACAACAGGGGGAAAACTGTTTTTT. As protein: CASSTTGGKLFF.

V is TRBV10-3 and J is TRBJ2-7; D remains unclear. The germline V gene has CDR1 ENHRY and CDR2 SYGVKD. CDR3 length equals 12 residues. V lost 3 bases and J 5 bases, leaving 8 bases between the germline ends. As DNA, the CDR3 is TGTGCCATCAGTGAAGTAGAGGACGAGCAGTACTTC. Protein product: CAISEVEDEQYF.

The rearrangement joins TRBV5-6 to TRBJ2-7; possibly TRBD1 for D (6 bases). Germline V gene lookup returns CDR1 SGHDT and CDR2 YYEEEE. V dropped 4 bases and J dropped 7 bases, with 21 bases sitting between them. This CDR3 has 15 residues. The CDR3 DNA is TGTGCCAGCAGCAAAAACCGGGACCCGAGGGGGGAGCAGTACTTC. Protein: CASSKNRDPRGEQYF.

The rearrangement uses TRBV29-1 and TRBJ2-7; D perhaps matches TRBD1 (5 bases). Germline CDR1 SQVTM, CDR2 ANQGSEA. The CDR3 runs to 14 residues. The CDR3 nucleotides are TGCAGTTTGGGGAAGGGGTTAGGCTCCTACGAGCAGTACTTC. As protein: CSLGKGLGSYEQYF.

This clonotype appeared many times. This chain joins TRBV6-1 and TRBJ1-2, with TRBD1 matching 7 bases. J lost 4 bases, V lost 6 bases, and 11 bases had no gene match. Looked up from germline, CDR1 is MNHNS and CDR2 is SASEGT. The CDR3 contains 15 residues. CDR3 sequence reads: CASSETGVRGYGYTF. The CDR3 DNA sequence: TGTGCCAGCAGCGAAACAGGGGTGAGGGGCTATGGCTACACCTTC.

In DNA form, the CDR3 reads TGTGCCAGCAGTTTACCAGGTGATAGCAATCAGCCCCAGCATTTT. Its translation: CASSLPGDSNQPQHF. This chain links TRBV7-9 with TRBJ1-5; D not resolved. The CDR3 covers 15 residues. From germline, CDR1 is SEHNR and CDR2 FQNEAQ (reference sequence). Trimming shortened V by 6 bases and J by 0 bases, and 12 bases separated the two germline ends.

This clonotype has at least ten counts. The chain has TRBV19 and TRBJ1-4; 11 bases align to TRBD1. V was pared by 2 bases and J by 8 bases, with 7 bases of the junction left unmatched. The CDR3 spans 16 residues. Germline V lookup: CDR1 LNHDA, CDR2 SQIVND (reference sequence). This CDR3 reads CASSIYRTGGDEKLFF. CDR3 bases: TGTGCCAGTAGTATATACCGGACAGGGGGCGACGAAAAACTGTTTTTT.